This TCR beta chain originates from a study of response to subunit inactivated influenza vaccine. TCRdb reanalysed the RT-PCR reads using MiXCR and keeps one entry per CDR3 protein. Altogether around 570,000 distinct CDR3 sequences are present, around 11% being singletons, with the ten largest covering 11%. Per the germline V gene, CDR1 is LGHNA and CDR2 is YSLEER. The CDR3 length is 16 residues. With 3 bases clipped from V and 4 bases from J, the junction kept 8 bases outside the gene matches. A further study also used this sample, focusing on T cells expressing NK-cell markers. From that study: It was by 5'RACE template switching with UMIs that TCR beta cDNA was made. Sorted CD3+CD56+NKG2C+, CD3+CD56+NKG2C- and CD3+CD56-NKG2C+ T-cell subsets were beta-chain profiled. Most of the eight sequenced donors tested HCMV-seropositive; one tested seronegative. Of the CD8+ T cells in more than five donors, roughly 1.0-7.0% belonged to dominant NKG2C+ clonotypes. The leading position in the CD3+CD56-NKG2C+ fraction of a few donors also went to these clonotypes.

The sample was PBMCs from blood, taken on the day of vaccination. The V and J genes are TRBV4-3 and TRBJ2-1; 8 positions agree with TRBD2. The TCR comes from a man aged 50 or older who received an inactivated influenza vaccine. DNA of the CDR3: TGCGCCAGCAGCCATAAAGCGGGAGCCATTTACAATGAGCAGTTCTTC. Protein product: CASSHKAGAIYNEQFF.